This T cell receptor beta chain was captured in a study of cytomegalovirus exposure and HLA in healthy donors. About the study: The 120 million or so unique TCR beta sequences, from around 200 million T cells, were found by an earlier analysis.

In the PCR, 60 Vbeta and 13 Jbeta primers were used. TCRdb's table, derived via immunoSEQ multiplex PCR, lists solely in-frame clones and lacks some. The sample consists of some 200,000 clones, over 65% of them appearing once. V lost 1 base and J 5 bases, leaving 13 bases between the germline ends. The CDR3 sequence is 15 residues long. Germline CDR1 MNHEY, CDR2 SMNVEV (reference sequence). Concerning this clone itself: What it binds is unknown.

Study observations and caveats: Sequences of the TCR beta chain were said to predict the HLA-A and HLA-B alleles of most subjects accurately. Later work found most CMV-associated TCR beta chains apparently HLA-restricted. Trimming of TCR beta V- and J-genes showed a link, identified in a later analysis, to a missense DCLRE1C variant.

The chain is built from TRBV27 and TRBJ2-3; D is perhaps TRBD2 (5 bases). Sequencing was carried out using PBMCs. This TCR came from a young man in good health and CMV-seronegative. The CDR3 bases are TGTGCCAGCAGTTTATGGGCGGTTGGAGGAGATACGCAGTATTTT. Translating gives CASSLWAVGGDTQYF.